This entry describes one TCR beta chain. What it binds is unknown. At one end the junction does not follow the germline gene, possibly because of a read error. The CDR3 length is 13 residues. The V gene's germline CDR1 is SQVTM and CDR2 ANQGSEA. The sample belongs to a study of blood T cells in healthy people across ages. Overall study results and limits: Strong correlation existed between TCR beta diversity and naive T cell percentage. Those diversity estimates obtained from one million T cells were thought to be underestimates. Using unsorted PBMCs precluded a conclusive naive versus antigen-experienced comparison.

For the second PCR, which ran for 7 to 11 cycles, a sample-barcoded 5' primer and a J-beta primer mix were used. TCRdb passed the 5' RACE reads through MiXCR, listing each CDR3 protein once. In the table there are around 940,000 distinct CDR3 sequences, around 54% of which are singletons. The rearrangement links TRBV29-1 to TRBJ2-1; D remains ambiguous. Sequenced input: blood. This receptor was obtained from a woman in her sixties in good health. CDR3 sequence: CSVGGSSYDEQFF. The CDR3 DNA follows: TGCAGCGTTGGTGGAAGCTCCTACGATGAGCAGTTCTTC.